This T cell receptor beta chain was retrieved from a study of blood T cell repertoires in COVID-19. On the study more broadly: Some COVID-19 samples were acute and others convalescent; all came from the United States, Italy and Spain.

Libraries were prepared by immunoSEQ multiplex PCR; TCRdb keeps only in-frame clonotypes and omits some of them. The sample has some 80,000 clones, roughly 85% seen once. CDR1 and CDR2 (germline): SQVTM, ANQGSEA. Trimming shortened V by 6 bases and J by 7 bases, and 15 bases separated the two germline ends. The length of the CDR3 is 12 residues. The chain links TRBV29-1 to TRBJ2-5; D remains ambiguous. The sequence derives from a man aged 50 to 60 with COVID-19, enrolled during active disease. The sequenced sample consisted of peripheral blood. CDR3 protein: CSVLVRFGTQYF. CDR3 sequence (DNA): TGCAGCGTGCTCGTGAGGTTCGGGACCCAGTACTTC.